This T cell receptor beta chain emerged from a study of blood T cells in healthy people across ages. Germline CDR1 reads LGHNA; CDR2 reads YNFKEQ. The junction had 6 bases not matched to a gene; V was cut back by 0 bases and J by 4 bases. The CDR3 covers 17 residues. The use of a sample-barcoded 5' primer and a J-beta primer mix characterized a second PCR of about 7 to 12 cycles. TCRdb itself ran the 5' RACE reads through MiXCR, one entry per CDR3 protein. The repertoire holds over a million distinct CDR3 sequences, with about 43% as singletons. This sequence originates from a woman aged 18-29 years in good health. The rearrangement uses TRBV4-2 and TRBJ2-1; 10 nucleotides agree with TRBD2. Sample: blood. CDR3 bases: TGTGCCAGCAGCCAAGATTGGGGACTAGCGATTTACAATGAGCAGTTCTTC. It encodes CASSQDWGLAIYNEQFF.